One sample yielded the 5 T cell receptor beta chains listed below, sequenced in a study of somatic mutations in cytotoxic T cells in rheumatoid arthritis. Using immunoSEQ multiplex PCR, the repertoire was profiled, and TCRdb retains in-frame clones only, with some absent. The table records under 35,000 clones, roughly 86% of them present only once. The sample comprised CD8+ T cells sorted from blood. All receptors come from an adult with rheumatoid arthritis.

V and J are TRBV25-1 and TRBJ2-5; 9 bases align to TRBD2. The length of the CDR3 is 15 residues. V lost 3 bases to trimming and J lost 5 bases; unmatched junction nucleotides: 7. Germline V gene data show CDR1 as MGHDK and CDR2 as SYGVNS. CDR3 DNA: TGTGCCAGCAGTGACTCGCGGGGGGGCGTTGAGACCCAGTACTTC. It encodes CASSDSRGGVETQYF.

The chain recombines TRBV5-1 with TRBJ1-1; no reliable D call. CDR1 SGHRS and CDR2 YFSETQ come from the germline V gene. The length of the CDR3 is 11 residues. Trimming stripped 7 bases from V and 1 base from J, with 5 bases between. The CDR3 sequence: CASRQNTEAFF. The CDR3 coding sequence is TGCGCCAGCCGGCAGAACACTGAAGCTTTCTTT.

This clone was observed a handful of times. V is TRBV5-1 and J is TRBJ1-2; a weak D match, TRBD1 (5 bases). The germline V and J ends were trimmed by 0 bases and 3 bases, with 6 bases remaining between them. CDR3 length equals 13 residues. The germline gives CDR1 SGHRS, CDR2 YFSETQ. As DNA, the CDR3 is TGCGCCAGCAGCTTGGTGACAGACTATGGCTACACCTTC. Translating gives CASSLVTDYGYTF.

CDR3 coding DNA: TGTGCCAGCAGCCGCATTGGGGGGGCGTGGGAGCAGTACTTC. Protein sequence: CASSRIGGAWEQYF. The chain couples TRBV7-9 to TRBJ2-7, with a tentative D call TRBD2 (7 bases). The CDR3 runs to 14 residues. From germline, CDR1 is SEHNR and CDR2 FQNEAQ (reference sequence). Trimming stripped 5 bases from V and 7 bases from J, with 18 bases between.

The chain employs TRBV21-1 and TRBJ1-2. TRBV21-1 is a known pseudogene. The CDR3 extends over 18 amino acids. The CDR3 DNA reads TGTGCCAGCAGCAACTCTGGGACTTTTTATTCAGCTAACTATGGCTACACCTTC. It specifies CASSNSGTFYSANYGYTF.